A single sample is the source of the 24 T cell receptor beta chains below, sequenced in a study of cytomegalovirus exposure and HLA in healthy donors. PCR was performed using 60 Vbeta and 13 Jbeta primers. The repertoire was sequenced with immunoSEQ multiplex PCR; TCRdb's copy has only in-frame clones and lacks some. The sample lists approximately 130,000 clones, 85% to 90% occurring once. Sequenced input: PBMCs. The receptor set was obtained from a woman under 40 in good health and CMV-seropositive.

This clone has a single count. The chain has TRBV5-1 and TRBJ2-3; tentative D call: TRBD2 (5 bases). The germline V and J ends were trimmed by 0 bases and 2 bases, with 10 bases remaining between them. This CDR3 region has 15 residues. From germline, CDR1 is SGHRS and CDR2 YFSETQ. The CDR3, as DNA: TGCGCCAGCAGCTTGGCCGTGGACTTCACAGATACGCAGTATTTT. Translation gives CASSLAVDFTDTQYF.

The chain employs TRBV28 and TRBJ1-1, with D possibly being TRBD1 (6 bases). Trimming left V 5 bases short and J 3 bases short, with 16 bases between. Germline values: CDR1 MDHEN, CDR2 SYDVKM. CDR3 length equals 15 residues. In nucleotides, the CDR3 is TGTGCCAGCAGTGGGACATTTAATCGTTACACTGAAGCTTTCTTT. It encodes CASSGTFNRYTEAFF. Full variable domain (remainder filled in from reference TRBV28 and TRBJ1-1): DVKVTQSSRYLVKRTGEKVFLECVQDMDHENMFWYRQDPGLGLRLIYFSYDVKMKEKGDIPEGYSVSREKKERFSLILESASTNQTSMYLCASSGTFNRYTEAFFGQGTRLTVV.

The CDR3 protein is CASSLGSGNEQYF. CDR3 nucleotides: TGCGCCAGCAGCTTGGGTAGCGGGAACGAGCAGTACTTC. The chain is built from TRBV5-1 and TRBJ2-7, with 8 bases that match TRBD2. V lost 0 bases to trimming and J lost 5 bases; unmatched junction nucleotides: 1. The CDR3 extends over 13 amino acids. CDR1 SGHRS and CDR2 YFSETQ come from the germline V gene.

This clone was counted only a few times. The CDR3 loop reads CTSWPLNRGPRMNTEAFF. CDR3 sequence (DNA): TGCACCAGCTGGCCTCTTAACAGGGGGCCCCGTATGAACACTGAAGCTTTCTTT. This chain links TRBV1 with TRBJ1-1; the listed D gene, TRBD1, was not tested against the DNA. TRBV1 is noted as a pseudogene. The CDR3 is made up of 18 amino acids.

CDR3 amino acids: CASSESDRPLEFF. CDR3 nucleotide sequence: TGCGCCAGCAGTGAGTCAGACAGGCCCCTGGAGTTCTTC. This chain connects TRBV10-1 to TRBJ2-1, with a tentative D call TRBD1 (6 bases). Germline assignment: CDR1 WNHNN and CDR2 SYGVQD (reference sequence). The CDR3 is made up of 13 amino acids. Trimming left V 0 bases short and J 14 bases short, with 14 bases between.

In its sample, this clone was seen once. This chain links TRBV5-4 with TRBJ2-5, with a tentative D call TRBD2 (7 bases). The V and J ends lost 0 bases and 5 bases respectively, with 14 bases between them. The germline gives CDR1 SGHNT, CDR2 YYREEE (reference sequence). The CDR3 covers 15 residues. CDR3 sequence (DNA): TGTGCCAGCAGCTTGGGGGGGGGCCAGGGGGAGACCCAGTACTTC. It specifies CASSLGGGQGETQYF.

CDR3 nucleotide sequence: TGCGCCAGCAGCTTGGAACAGGACTATGGCTACACCTTC. Residues: CASSLEQDYGYTF. J is TRBJ1-2 and V is TRBV5-1; D possibly corresponds to TRBD1 (5 bases). The CDR3 has 13 amino acids. V was trimmed by 0 bases and J by 3 bases, leaving 6 bases between them. The germline gives CDR1 SGHRS, CDR2 YFSETQ.

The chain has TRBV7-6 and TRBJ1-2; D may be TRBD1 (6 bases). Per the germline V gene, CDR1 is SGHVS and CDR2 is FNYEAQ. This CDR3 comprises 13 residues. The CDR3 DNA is TGTGCAACAGGGAGGGGAATGGGCTATGGCTACACCTTC. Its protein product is CATGRGMGYGYTF.

This CDR3 reads CAWSVGALTGTEAFF. CDR3 coding DNA: TGTGCCTGGAGTGTTGGGGCCCTCACTGGGACTGAAGCTTTCTTT. The gene calls are TRBV30 and TRBJ1-1; tentative D call: TRBD1 (5 bases). The CDR3 has 15 amino acids. Per the germline V gene, CDR1 is GTSNPN and CDR2 is SVGIG (reference sequence). V was shortened by 0 bases and J by 5 bases, with 16 bases between the two germline ends.

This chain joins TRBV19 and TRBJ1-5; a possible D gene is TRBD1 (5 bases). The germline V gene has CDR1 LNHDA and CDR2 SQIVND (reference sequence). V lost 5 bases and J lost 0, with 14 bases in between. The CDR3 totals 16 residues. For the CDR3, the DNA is TGTGCCAGTAGTTTAACCGGGACTCATAGCAATCAGCCCCAGCATTTT. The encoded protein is CASSLTGTHSNQPQHF.

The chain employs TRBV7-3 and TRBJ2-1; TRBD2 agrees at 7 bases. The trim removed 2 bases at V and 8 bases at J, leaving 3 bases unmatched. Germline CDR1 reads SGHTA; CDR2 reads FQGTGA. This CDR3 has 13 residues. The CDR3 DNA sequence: TGTGCCAGCAGCTTATGGGGGGGGGATGAGCAGTTCTTC. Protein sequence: CASSLWGGDEQFF.

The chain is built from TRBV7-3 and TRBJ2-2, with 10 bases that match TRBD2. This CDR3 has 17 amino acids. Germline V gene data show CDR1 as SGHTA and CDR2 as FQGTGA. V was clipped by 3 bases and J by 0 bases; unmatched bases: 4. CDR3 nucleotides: TGTGCCAGCAGCTTGGCTAGCGGGAGAGCGAACACCGGGGAGCTGTTTTTT. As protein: CASSLASGRANTGELFF.

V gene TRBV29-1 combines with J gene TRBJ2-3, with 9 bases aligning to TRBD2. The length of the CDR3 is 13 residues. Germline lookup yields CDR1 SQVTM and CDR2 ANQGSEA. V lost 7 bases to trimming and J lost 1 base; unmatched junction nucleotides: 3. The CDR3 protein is CSGGGRGTDTQYF. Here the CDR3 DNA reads TGCAGCGGGGGCGGGAGGGGCACAGATACGCAGTATTTT.

CDR3 residues: CASSSNRGLGDGYTF. The CDR3 DNA follows: TGTGCCAGCTCATCAAACAGGGGGCTAGGGGATGGCTACACCTTC. The V gene is TRBV18, the J gene TRBJ1-2, with TRBD1 identical over 9 bases. This CDR3 region has 15 residues. The trim removed 5 bases at V and 6 bases at J, leaving 10 bases unmatched. In germline, CDR1 is KGHSH, CDR2 LQKENI.

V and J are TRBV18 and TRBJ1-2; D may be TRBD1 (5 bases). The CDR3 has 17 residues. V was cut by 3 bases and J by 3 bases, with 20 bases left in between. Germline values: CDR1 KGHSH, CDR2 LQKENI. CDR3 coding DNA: TGTGCCAGCTCACCGCAACAACGGACACTTAGGGACTATGGCTACACCTTC. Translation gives CASSPQQRTLRDYGYTF.

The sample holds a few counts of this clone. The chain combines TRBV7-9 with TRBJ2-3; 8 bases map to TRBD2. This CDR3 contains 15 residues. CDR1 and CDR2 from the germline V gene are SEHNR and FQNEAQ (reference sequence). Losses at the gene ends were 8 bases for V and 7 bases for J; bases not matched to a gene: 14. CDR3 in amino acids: CASQSVSGRWNTQYF. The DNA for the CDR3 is TGTGCCAGCCAGTCGGTGAGCGGGAGATGGAATACGCAGTATTTT. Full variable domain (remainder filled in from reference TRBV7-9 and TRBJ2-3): DTGVSQNPRHKITKRGQNVTFRCDPISEHNRLYWYRQTLGQGPEFLTYFQNEAQLEKSRLLSDRFSAERPKGSFSTLEIQRTEQGDSAMYLCASQSVSGRWNTQYFGPGTRLTVL.

In nucleotides, the CDR3 is TGTGCCAGCAGCATTCTAGGACTAGCGGGAGGTCCTGGTGAGCAGTTCTTC. Its translation is CASSILGLAGGPGEQFF. This chain uses TRBV13 with TRBJ2-1; 14 nucleotides agree with TRBD2. The junction had 12 bases not matched to a gene; V was cut back by 5 bases and J by 9 bases. This CDR3 comprises 17 residues. Per germline, CDR1 PRHDT and CDR2 FYEKMQ (reference sequence).

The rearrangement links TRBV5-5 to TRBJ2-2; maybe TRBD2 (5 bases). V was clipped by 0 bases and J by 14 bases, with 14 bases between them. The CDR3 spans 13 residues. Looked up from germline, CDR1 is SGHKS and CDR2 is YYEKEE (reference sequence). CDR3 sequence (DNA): TGTGCCAGCAGCTTGGGACTTGAGGGAATTCTGTTTTTT. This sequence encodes CASSLGLEGILFF. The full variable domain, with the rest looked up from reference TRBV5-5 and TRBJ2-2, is DAGVTQSPTHLIKTRGQQVTLRCSPISGHKSVSWYQQVLGQGPQFIFQYYEKEERGRGNFPDRFSARQFPNYSSELNVNALLLGDSALYLCASSLGLEGILFFGEGSRLTVL.

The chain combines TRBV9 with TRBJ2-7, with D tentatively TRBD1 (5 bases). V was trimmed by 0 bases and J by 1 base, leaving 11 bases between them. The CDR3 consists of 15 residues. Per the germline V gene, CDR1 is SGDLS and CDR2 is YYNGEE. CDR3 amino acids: CASSVEGHYSYEQYF. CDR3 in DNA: TGTGCCAGCAGCGTAGAAGGACACTATTCCTACGAGCAGTACTTC.

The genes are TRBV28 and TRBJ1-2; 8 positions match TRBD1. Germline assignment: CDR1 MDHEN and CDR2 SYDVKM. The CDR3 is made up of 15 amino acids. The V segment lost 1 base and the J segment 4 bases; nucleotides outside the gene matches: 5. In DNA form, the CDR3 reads TGTGCCAGCAGTTTATACAGGGGGAAAGGCTATGGCTACACCTTC. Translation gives CASSLYRGKGYGYTF.

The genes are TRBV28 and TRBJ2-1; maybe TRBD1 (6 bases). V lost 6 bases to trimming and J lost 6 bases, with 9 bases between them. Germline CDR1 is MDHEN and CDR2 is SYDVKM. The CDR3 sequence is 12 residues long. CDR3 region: CASRRTVNEQFF. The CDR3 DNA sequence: TGTGCCAGCAGAAGGACAGTCAATGAGCAGTTCTTC.

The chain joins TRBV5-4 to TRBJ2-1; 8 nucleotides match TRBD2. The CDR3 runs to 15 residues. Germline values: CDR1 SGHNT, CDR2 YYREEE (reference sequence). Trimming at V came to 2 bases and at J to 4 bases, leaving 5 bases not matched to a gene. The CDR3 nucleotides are TGTGCCAGCAGCTTCGCCGGGGGGGAATACAATGAGCAGTTCTTC. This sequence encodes CASSFAGGEYNEQFF. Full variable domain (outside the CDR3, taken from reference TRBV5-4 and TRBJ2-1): ETGVTQSPTHLIKTRGQQVTLRCSSQSGHNTVSWYQQALGQGPQFIFQYYREEENGRGNFPPRFSGLQFPNYSSELNVNALELDDSALYLCASSFAGGEYNEQFFGPGTRLTVL.

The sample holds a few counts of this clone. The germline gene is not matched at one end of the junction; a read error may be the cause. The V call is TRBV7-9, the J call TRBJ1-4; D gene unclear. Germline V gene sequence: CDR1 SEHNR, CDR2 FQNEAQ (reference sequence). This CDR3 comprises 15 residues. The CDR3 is CASNLYRGGDEKLFF. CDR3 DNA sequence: TGTGCCAGCAACTTATACAGAGGCGGGGATGAAAAACTGTTTTTT.

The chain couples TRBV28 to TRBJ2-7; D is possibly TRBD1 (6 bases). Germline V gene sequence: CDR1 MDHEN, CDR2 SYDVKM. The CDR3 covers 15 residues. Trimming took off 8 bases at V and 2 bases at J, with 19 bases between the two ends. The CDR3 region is CASGGRGTPTYEQYF. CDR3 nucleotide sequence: TGTGCCAGCGGCGGACGTGGGACACCGACCTACGAGCAGTACTTC.